This record concerns one T cell receptor (beta chain) sequence. The V and J ends lost 5 bases and 1 base, in that order; junction bases with no gene match: 5. Germline lookup yields CDR1 LNHNV and CDR2 YYDKDF (reference sequence). The CDR3 extends over 15 amino acids. The sample is drawn from a study of blood T cell repertoires in COVID-19. As for the study in general: The origin of the acute and convalescent COVID-19 samples was the United States, Italy and Spain. PBMCs, B-cell-depleted T cells, or T cells provided the cDNA or gDNA that made up the material.

Original methodology: The assay estimated nucleated cells by amplifying reference gene primers. Method: immunoSEQ multiplex PCR; TCRdb's copy keeps in-frame clones and lacks some. V, J and clone size derive from that table, while D and trimming were established from the DNA sequence. The data contain about 110,000 clones, approximately 90% of them singletons. Input material: peripheral blood. The source of this sequence is a human donor in a cohort sampled during active COVID-19. This chain links TRBV15 with TRBJ2-1; 7 nucleotides line up with TRBD1. The CDR3 loop reads CATSSDRVSYNEQFF. The CDR3 coding sequence is TGTGCCACCAGCTCCGACAGGGTGTCCTACAATGAGCAGTTCTTC.